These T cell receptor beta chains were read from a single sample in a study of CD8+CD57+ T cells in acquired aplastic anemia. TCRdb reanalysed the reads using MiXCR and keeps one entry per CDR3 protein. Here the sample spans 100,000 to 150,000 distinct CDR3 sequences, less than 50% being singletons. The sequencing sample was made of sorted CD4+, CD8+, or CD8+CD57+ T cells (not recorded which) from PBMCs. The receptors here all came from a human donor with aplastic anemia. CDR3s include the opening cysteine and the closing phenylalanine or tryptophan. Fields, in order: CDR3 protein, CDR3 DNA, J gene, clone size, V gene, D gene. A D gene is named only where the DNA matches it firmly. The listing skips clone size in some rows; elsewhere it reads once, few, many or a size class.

CDR3aa: CASSEDQGGGKAFF
CDR3nt: TGTGCCAGCAGTGAAGATCAGGGAGGAGGTAAAGCTTTCTTT
j_gene: TRBJ1-1
abundance: .
v_gene: TRBV2
d_gene: .

CDR3aa: CASTTDGRMNTEAFF
CDR3nt: TGTGCCAGTACCACGGACGGACGCATGAACACTGAAGCTTTCTTT
j_gene: TRBJ1-1
abundance: .
v_gene: TRBV19
d_gene: .

CDR3aa: CASSIKSFNSPLHF
CDR3nt: TGTGCCAGTAGTATAAAGAGTTTTAATTCACCCCTCCACTTT
j_gene: TRBJ1-6
abundance: many
v_gene: TRBV19
d_gene: .

CDR3aa: CASSQGGIRYNSPLHF
CDR3nt: TGCGCCAGCAGCCAAGGGGGAATCCGGTATAATTCACCCCTCCACTTT
j_gene: TRBJ1-6
abundance: .
v_gene: TRBV4-1
d_gene: .

CDR3aa: CATSDRLAGGGNEQFF
CDR3nt: TGTGCCACCAGTGACCGACTAGCGGGGGGTGGAAATGAGCAGTTCTTC
j_gene: TRBJ2-1
abundance: .
v_gene: TRBV24-1
d_gene: TRBD2

CDR3aa: CASSLSKGFEALF
CDR3nt: TGTGCCAGCAGTTTATCGAAGGGTTTTGAAGCTCTCTTT
j_gene: TRBJ1-1
abundance: .
v_gene: TRBV27
d_gene: .

CDR3aa: CSAEDRATGNTIYF
CDR3nt: TGCAGCGCTGAAGACAGGGCCACTGGAAACACCATATATTTT
j_gene: TRBJ1-3
abundance: .
v_gene: TRBV29-1
d_gene: TRBD1

CDR3aa: CASRPGGGTDTQYF
CDR3nt: TGTGCCAGCAGACCCGGGGGGGGCACAGATACGCAGTATTTT
j_gene: TRBJ2-3
abundance: many
v_gene: TRBV6-1
d_gene: TRBD2

CDR3aa: CASSPREAGKIAKNIQYF
CDR3nt: TGTGCCAGCAGTCCCCGGGAAGCGGGGAAAATAGCCAAAAACATTCAGTACTTC
j_gene: TRBJ2-4
abundance: few
v_gene: TRBV12-3/TRBV12-4
d_gene: TRBD2

CDR3aa: CASSQGLGGAGLQLQHF
CDR3nt: TGTGCCAGCAGCCAAGGGCTGGGAGGGGCCGGTTTGCAGCTCCAGCATTTT
j_gene: TRBJ1-5
abundance: few
v_gene: TRBV3-1
d_gene: .

CDR3aa: CATSDRPPGGPDYEQYF
CDR3nt: TGTGCCACCAGTGATCGTCCTCCAGGGGGCCCCGACTACGAGCAGTACTTC
j_gene: TRBJ2-7
abundance: .
v_gene: TRBV24-1
d_gene: TRBD1

CDR3aa: CASSFQTGRGNEKLFF
CDR3nt: TGTGCCAGCAGCTTTCAAACAGGAAGAGGGAATGAAAAACTGTTTTTT
j_gene: TRBJ1-4
abundance: .
v_gene: TRBV11-2
d_gene: .

CDR3aa: CATSRGTGEHSPLHF
CDR3nt: TGTGCCACCAGCAGAGGTACAGGGGAACATTCACCCCTCCACTTT
j_gene: TRBJ1-6
abundance: .
v_gene: TRBV15
d_gene: TRBD1

CDR3aa: CPSSIQGAGNTIYF
CDR3nt: TGTCCCAGCAGCATCCAGGGGGCAGGAAACACCATATATTTT
j_gene: TRBJ1-3
abundance: once
v_gene: TRBV5-6
d_gene: TRBD1

CDR3aa: CSAKSGGLTDTQYF
CDR3nt: TGCAGTGCTAAGTCCGGGGGGCTCACAGATACGCAGTATTTT
j_gene: TRBJ2-3
abundance: many
v_gene: TRBV20-1
d_gene: .

CDR3aa: CATNWGSEVYSWVTEAFF
CDR3nt: TGTGCCACCAATTGGGGCAGTGAAGTATACAGCTGGGTCACTGAAGCTTTCTTT
j_gene: TRBJ1-1
abundance: .
v_gene: TRBV10-3
d_gene: .

CDR3aa: CASSSTSGSTYNEQYF
CDR3nt: TGTGCCAGCAGCTCAACTAGTGGGTCTACCTACAATGAGCAGTACTTC
j_gene: TRBJ2-7
abundance: .
v_gene: TRBV7-6
d_gene: .

CDR3aa: CSARAVVSNQPQHF
CDR3nt: TGCAGTGCTAGAGCTGTTGTTAGCAATCAGCCCCAGCATTTT
j_gene: TRBJ1-5
abundance: .
v_gene: TRBV20-1
d_gene: .

CDR3aa: CATSSLDGPISGNTIYF
CDR3nt: TGTGCCACCAGCAGCTTGGATGGACCGATCTCTGGAAACACCATATATTTT
j_gene: TRBJ1-3
abundance: .
v_gene: TRBV15
d_gene: .

CDR3aa: CASSSGTLRADTQCF
CDR3nt: TGTGCCAGCAGCTCCGGGACTCTCCGCGCAGATACGCAGTGTTTT
j_gene: TRBJ2-3
abundance: .
v_gene: TRBV11-2
d_gene: .

CDR3aa: CSVTQVYGYTF
CDR3nt: TGCAGCGTGACACAGGTCTATGGCTACACCTTC
j_gene: TRBJ1-2
abundance: once
v_gene: TRBV29-1
d_gene: .

CDR3aa: CASSPDWNTEAFF
CDR3nt: TGTGCCAGCAGCCCAGACTGGAACACTGAAGCTTTCTTT
j_gene: TRBJ1-1
abundance: many
v_gene: TRBV3-1
d_gene: .

CDR3aa: CASSPSDETEAFF
CDR3nt: TGTGCCAGCAGCCCCAGTGATGAGACTGAAGCTTTCTTT
j_gene: TRBJ1-1
abundance: many
v_gene: TRBV7-2
d_gene: .

CDR3aa: CAISDRDYEQYF
CDR3nt: TGTGCCATCAGTGACAGAGACTACGAGCAGTACTTC
j_gene: TRBJ2-7
abundance: .
v_gene: TRBV10-3
d_gene: .

CDR3aa: CATSDSQF
CDR3nt: TGTGCCACCAGTGATTCCCAATTT
j_gene: TRBJ1-5
abundance: .
v_gene: TRBV24-1
d_gene: .

CDR3aa: CASSMGLVDGAFF
CDR3nt: TGTGCCAGTAGTATGGGTCTCGTGGATGGAGCTTTCTTT
j_gene: TRBJ1-1
abundance: .
v_gene: TRBV19
d_gene: .

CDR3aa: CASISSGEADTQYF
CDR3nt: TGTGCCAGCATTTCGAGTGGTGAGGCAGATACGCAGTATTTT
j_gene: TRBJ2-3
abundance: .
v_gene: TRBV12-3/TRBV12-4
d_gene: .

CDR3aa: CASSLYKGANTPGSYEQYF
CDR3nt: TGTGCCAGCAGCTTATATAAGGGGGCGAATACCCCCGGCTCCTACGAGCAGTACTTC
j_gene: TRBJ2-7
abundance: many
v_gene: TRBV7-9
d_gene: TRBD1

CDR3aa: CASSLGGQGGKNTIYF
CDR3nt: TGTGCCAGCAGCTTGGGGGGACAGGGGGGAAAGAACACCATATATTTT
j_gene: TRBJ1-3
abundance: once
v_gene: TRBV9
d_gene: TRBD1

CDR3aa: CASRSPGQGDDTIYF
CDR3nt: TGTGCCAGCAGGAGTCCGGGACAGGGGGATGACACCATATATTTT
j_gene: TRBJ1-3
abundance: many
v_gene: TRBV6-1
d_gene: TRBD1

CDR3aa: CASSIHHTGDTEAFF
CDR3nt: TGTGCCAGTAGTATCCACCACACAGGGGACACTGAAGCTTTCTTT
j_gene: TRBJ1-1
abundance: many
v_gene: TRBV19
d_gene: TRBD1

CDR3aa: CASRREGGGYTF
CDR3nt: TGTGCCAGCAGAAGGGAGGGTGGGGGCTACACCTTC
j_gene: TRBJ1-2
abundance: many
v_gene: TRBV6-1
d_gene: .

CDR3aa: CASSPRLGTGAEQYF
CDR3nt: TGTGCCAGCAGTCCCCGCCTCGGGACAGGGGCCGAGCAGTACTTC
j_gene: TRBJ2-7
abundance: many
v_gene: TRBV12-3/TRBV12-4
d_gene: TRBD1

CDR3aa: CASSPGTIQGETQYF
CDR3nt: TGTGCCAGCAGCCCCGGGACAATCCAGGGGGAGACCCAGTACTTC
j_gene: TRBJ2-5
abundance: many
v_gene: TRBV6-1
d_gene: .